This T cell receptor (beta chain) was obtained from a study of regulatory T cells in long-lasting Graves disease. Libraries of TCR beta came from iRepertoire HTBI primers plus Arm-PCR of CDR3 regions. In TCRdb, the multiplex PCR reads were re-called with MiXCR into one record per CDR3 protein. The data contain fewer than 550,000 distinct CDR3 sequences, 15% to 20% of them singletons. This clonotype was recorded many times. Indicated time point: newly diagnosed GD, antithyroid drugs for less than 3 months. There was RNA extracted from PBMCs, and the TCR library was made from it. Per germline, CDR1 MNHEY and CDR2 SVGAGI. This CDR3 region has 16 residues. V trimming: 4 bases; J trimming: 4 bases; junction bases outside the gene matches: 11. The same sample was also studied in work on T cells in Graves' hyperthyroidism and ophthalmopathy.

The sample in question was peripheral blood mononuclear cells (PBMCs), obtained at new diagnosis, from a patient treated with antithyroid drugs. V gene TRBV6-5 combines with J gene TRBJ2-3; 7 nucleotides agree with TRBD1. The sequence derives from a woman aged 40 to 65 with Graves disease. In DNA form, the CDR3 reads TGTGCCAGCAGTTCCCCAGGGGGATCGTGGCCAGATACGCAGTATTTT. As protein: CASSSPGGSWPDTQYF.